The 13 T cell receptor beta chains given below trace back to one sample, sequenced in a study of radiotherapy plus CTLA-4 blockade in lung cancer. Using immunoSEQ multiplex PCR, the repertoire was profiled, and TCRdb retains in-frame clones only, with some absent. The sample shows tens of thousands of clones, around 80% of them seen only once. The material was peripheral blood, obtained from a patient treated with radiotherapy plus ipilimumab. The source of these receptors is a human donor with non-small cell lung cancer who had a complete response to radiotherapy plus ipilimumab.

This chain uses TRBV11-2 with TRBJ1-5, with D possibly being TRBD1 (5 bases). Germline CDR1 SGHAT, CDR2 FQNNGV. The V end was cut by 1 base, the J end by 4 bases, with 23 bases between. This CDR3 has 19 residues. The CDR3 loop is CASSLARDWTTYGNQPQHF. CDR3 in DNA: TGTGCCAGCAGCTTAGCGCGGGATTGGACAACTTACGGGAATCAGCCCCAGCATTTT. The whole variable domain, remainder taken from reference TRBV11-2 and TRBJ1-5, is EAGVAQSPRYKIIEKRQSVAFWCNPISGHATLYWYQQILGQGPKLLIQFQNNGVVDDSQLPKDRFSAERLKGVDSTLKIQPAKLEDSAVYLCASSLARDWTTYGNQPQHFGDGTRLSIL.

This clone was detected only once. The genes are TRBV4-1 and TRBJ2-1; D gene unclear. This CDR3 contains 12 residues. V shed 1 base and J shed 13 bases, with 11 bases lying between them. CDR1 MGHRA and CDR2 YSYEKL come from the germline V gene. This CDR3 is CASSQGRDVQFF. The CDR3 coding sequence is TGCGCCAGCAGCCAAGGAAGGGATGTTCAGTTCTTC.

The chain is built from TRBV27 and TRBJ2-1, with D tentatively TRBD2 (5 bases). The CDR3 loop spans 14 amino acids. CDR1 and CDR2 from the germline V gene are MNHEY and SMNVEV (reference sequence). With 0 bases removed from V and 9 bases from J, the gap between germline ends came to 12 bases. In DNA form, the CDR3 reads TGTGCCAGCAGTTTATCGCCGGGGTTGGGTGAGCAGTTCTTC. Translated, it gives CASSLSPGLGEQFF.

The rearrangement links TRBV27 to TRBJ2-5; TRBD2 matches at 11 bases. Losses at the gene ends were 4 bases for V and 1 base for J; bases not matched to a gene: 5. Germline V gene sequence: CDR1 MNHEY, CDR2 SMNVEV (reference sequence). The CDR3 extends over 16 amino acids. The CDR3 region has the DNA TGTGCCAGCAGTTCACGGACTAGCGGGTTCCAAGAGACCCAGTACTTC. It codes for CASSSRTSGFQETQYF.

The rearrangement links TRBV9 to TRBJ2-7; a weak D match, TRBD1 (6 bases). The CDR3 has 15 residues. The V gene's germline CDR1 is SGDLS and CDR2 YYNGEE. Trimming removed 3 bases from V and 2 bases from J, with 15 bases in between. CDR3: CASSEGVGDTYEQYF. CDR3 nucleotides: TGTGCCAGCAGCGAGGGGGTTGGGGATACCTACGAGCAGTACTTC.

The chain has TRBV10-3 and TRBJ1-4, with 9 bases identical to TRBD1. The germline V gene has CDR1 ENHRY and CDR2 SYGVKD. V shed 1 base and J 2 bases; nucleotides not matched to a gene: 5. This CDR3 comprises 17 residues. The CDR3 loop reads CAISELYGTGTNEKLFF. The CDR3 coding sequence is TGTGCCATCAGTGAGTTGTATGGGACAGGGACTAATGAAAAACTGTTTTTT.

J is TRBJ2-7 and V is TRBV6-5, with no clear D. The CDR3 length is 15 residues. Trimming took off 0 bases at V and 4 bases at J, with 13 bases between the two ends. Germline V lookup: CDR1 MNHEY, CDR2 SVGAGI. The CDR3 DNA is TGTGCCAGCAGTTACTCTAGTTTAGCTAATTACGAGCAGTACGTC. Its translation is CASSYSSLANYEQYV.

This clone was seen once. This chain uses TRBV28 with TRBJ1-1, with TRBD1 as a possible D gene (5 bases). Germline lookup yields CDR1 MDHEN and CDR2 SYDVKM. The germline V and J ends were trimmed by 1 base and 6 bases, with 12 bases remaining between them. This CDR3 has 14 amino acids. The CDR3 coding sequence is TGTGCCAGCAGTTTATTCGCCAGGGAGGCTGAAGCTTTCTTT. Residues: CASSLFAREAEAFF.

The chain joins TRBV5-1 to TRBJ2-3, with D perhaps matching TRBD1 (6 bases). Trimming took off 6 bases at V and 1 base at J, with 12 bases between the two ends. CDR1 SGHRS and CDR2 YFSETQ come from the germline V gene. The CDR3 runs to 14 residues. CDR3 nucleotide sequence: TGCGCCAGCAAGCAGGGGTTGGGCACAGATACGCAGTATTTT. This sequence encodes CASKQGLGTDTQYF.

The chain couples TRBV4-1 to TRBJ2-1; D tentatively reads TRBD1 or TRBD2 (6 bases each). Germline CDR1 reads MGHRA; CDR2 reads YSYEKL. V was trimmed by 0 bases and J by 3 bases, leaving 12 bases between them. The CDR3 is 16 amino acids. CDR3 in amino acids: CASSQDRGAYYNEQFF. The CDR3 coding sequence is TGCGCCAGCAGCCAAGATAGGGGGGCCTACTACAATGAGCAGTTCTTC.

This chain uses TRBV15 with TRBJ2-3, with 7 bases that match TRBD1. The V gene end was trimmed by 3 bases and the J gene end by 4 bases; junction bases not matched to a gene: 13. Germline V gene lookup returns CDR1 LNHNV and CDR2 YYDKDF (reference sequence). This CDR3 has 17 amino acids. The CDR3 loop reads CATSSFATGYAADTQYF. The CDR3 DNA is TGTGCCACCAGCAGCTTTGCGACAGGGTATGCGGCAGATACGCAGTATTTT.

The chain joins TRBV27 to TRBJ2-1, with 16 nucleotides matching TRBD2. Germline values: CDR1 MNHEY, CDR2 SMNVEV (reference sequence). V shed 6 bases, J shed 6 bases, and the junction held 11 bases outside the gene matches. This CDR3 is 18 amino acids long. The CDR3 loop reads CASRRGLAGGPTSNEQFF. Written as DNA, the CDR3 is TGTGCCAGCAGGAGGGGACTAGCGGGGGGGCCTACCTCCAATGAGCAGTTCTTC.

This rearrangement joins TRBV5-1 to TRBJ2-1; 9 bases are a match to TRBD1. CDR1 is SGHRS and CDR2 is YFSETQ in the germline V gene. With V trimmed by 4 bases and J by 7 bases, 12 bases remained unmatched. The CDR3 loop spans 16 amino acids. This chain's CDR3 is CASSGRYRGRGNEQFF. CDR3 bases: TGCGCCAGCAGCGGGAGATACAGGGGGCGAGGGAATGAGCAGTTCTTC.